This T cell receptor (beta chain) was documented in a study of blood T cell repertoires in COVID-19. Overall study context: Italy, Spain and the United States were the sources of the convalescent and acute COVID-19 samples. The cDNA or gDNA used as material had been derived from T cells, B-cell-depleted T cells, or PBMCs.

Germline loops: CDR1 SEHNR, CDR2 FQNEAQ (reference sequence). This CDR3 is 14 amino acids long. V was trimmed by 1 base and J by 3 bases, leaving 7 bases between them. In the original workflow: Estimation of nucleated cell counts relied on the amplification of reference gene primers. Profiling relied on immunoSEQ multiplex PCR, and the TCRdb table lists in-frame clones only, not all of them. V, J and clone size reflect that table, while D and trimming were determined from the DNA. Found here are 60,000 to 70,000 clones, approximately 85% of them singletons; the top ten hold more than 20%. This sequence joins TRBV7-9 and TRBJ2-1, with D tentatively TRBD1 (5 bases). The sequence was collected from a man aged 50 or older with acute or convalescent COVID-19. Sequencing was performed on peripheral blood. This CDR3 is CASSLGTLYNEQFF. In DNA form, the CDR3 reads TGTGCCAGCAGCTTAGGGACACTCTACAATGAGCAGTTCTTC.